The 9 T cell receptor beta chains given below trace back to one sample, sequenced in a study of tumor and adjacent non-tumor tissue in lung cancer. The template was RNA from unsorted bulk tissue. The library came from three nested PCR rounds adapted from ARM-PCR protocols. TCRdb re-analysed the multiplex PCR reads in MiXCR, keeping a single row per CDR3 protein. The sample consists of 76,000 or so distinct CDR3 sequences, less than 75% of them appearing once. The sequenced material came from lung tumor tissue. The receptors shown here come from a woman aged 70-85 years with non-small cell lung cancer.

As for this clonotype: A much larger clone differs by one base, so this may be a read error. V and J are TRBV6-1 and TRBJ2-4; the D is unclear. In germline, CDR1 is MNHNS, CDR2 SASEGT. The length of the CDR3 is 14 residues. For the CDR3, the DNA is TGTGCCAACAGTGTGAAGGCTAGGTCGGACATTCAGTACTTC. It translates to CANSVKARSDIQYF.

The chain recombines TRBV15 with TRBJ1-4; D is perhaps TRBD1 (5 bases). V lost 0 bases and J lost 4, with 9 bases in between. This CDR3 is 15 amino acids long. Germline values: CDR1 LNHNV, CDR2 YYDKDF (reference sequence). DNA of the CDR3: TGTGCCACCAGCAGAGATGGGGGTTATAATGAAAAACTGTTTTTT. Its translation is CATSRDGGYNEKLFF.

Note on this clonotype: One end of the junction fails to match germline, which may point to a read error. This sequence joins TRBV12-3 or TRBV12-4 and TRBJ1-1; D gene ambiguous. The CDR3 loop spans 13 amino acids. The CDR3 sequence is CANSFRVNTEAFF. In DNA, the CDR3 is TGTGCCAACAGTTTTAGGGTGAACACTGAAGCATTCTTT.

The CDR3 DNA sequence: TGTGCCAGCAGTTACGGTAGGACAGATAGTTCACCCCTCCACTTT. It codes for CASSYGRTDSSPLHF. The rearrangement uses TRBV6-6 and TRBJ1-6; possible D gene TRBD1, 6 bases. V was pared by 2 bases and J by 9 bases, with 14 bases between. Germline-derived CDR1 and CDR2 are MNHNY and SVGAGI (reference sequence). The CDR3 is 15 amino acids.

This clonotype occurred a few times. CDR3 sequence reads: CSVVGGFNEQFF. The CDR3 DNA sequence: TGCAGCGTTGTTGGGGGATTCAATGAGCAGTTCTTC. The gene calls are TRBV29-1 and TRBJ2-1; D tentatively reads TRBD1 or TRBD2 (5 bases each). Looked up from germline, CDR1 is SQVTM and CDR2 is ANQGSEA. Trimming stripped 4 bases from V and 6 bases from J, with 10 bases between. This CDR3 is 12 amino acids long.

This chain links TRBV5-4 with TRBJ1-6; D is unclear. The CDR3 runs 14 residues. Germline V gives CDR1 SGHNT, CDR2 YYREEE (reference sequence). The V end lost 9 bases, the J end lost 3 bases, and 13 bases lay between the germline ends. Here the CDR3 reads CATHLNIYNSPLHF. CDR3 bases: TGTGCCACCCATCTTAACATCTATAATTCACCCCTCCACTTT. The full variable domain, rest sourced from reference TRBV5-4 and TRBJ1-6, is ETGVTQSPTHLIKTRGQQVTLRCSSQSGHNTVSWYQQALGQGPQFIFQYYREEENGRGNFPPRFSGLQFPNYSSELNVNALELDDSALYLCATHLNIYNSPLHFGNGTRLTVT.

In this sample, this clonotype turned up once. Mismatch with germline at one junction end may stem from a read error. CDR3: CASSEPTSSTDTQYF. CDR3 nucleotide sequence: TGTGCTAGCAGTGAACCCACGAGTAGCACAGATACGCAGTATTTT. The chain uses TRBV6-1 and TRBJ2-3; no clear D. The germline gives CDR1 MNHNS, CDR2 SASEGT. CDR3 size: 15 residues.

CDR3 protein: CASSEPRSLQETQYF. The DNA for the CDR3 is TGCGCCAGCAGCGAGCCGAGGTCCCTCCAAGAGACCCAGTACTTC. The rearrangement joins TRBV10-2 to TRBJ2-5; no firm D call. The germline gives CDR1 WSHSY, CDR2 SAAADI. The CDR3 runs 15 residues. V lost 6 bases and J lost 1, with 15 bases in between.

Of note for this clonotype: A junction boundary mismatches the germline segment, possibly from a read error. The chain uses TRBV7-8 and TRBJ1-6; no clear D. This CDR3 is built from 15 residues. The germline CDR1 and CDR2 sequences are SGHVS and FQNEAQ. The chain's CDR3 is CTSSAGSSYKSPLHF. CDR3 coding DNA: TGTACCAGCTCAGCGGGGAGCTCCTATAAATCACCCCTCCACTTT.